These 20 T cell receptor beta chains were all obtained from the same sample, sequenced in a study of cytomegalovirus exposure and HLA in healthy donors. Use of 60 Vbeta and 13 Jbeta primers characterized the PCR. Sequencing was performed with immunoSEQ multiplex PCR; in TCRdb, only in-frame clones are kept and a portion is missing. The sample lists about 92,000 clones; 69% were seen once. The sequenced sample consisted of PBMCs. The origin of the receptors is a man in his fifties or sixties in good health and CMV-seronegative.

The chain couples TRBV19 to TRBJ1-5; D remains unclear. The germline CDR1 and CDR2 sequences are LNHDA and SQIVND (reference sequence). V was trimmed by 3 bases and J by 1 base, leaving 7 bases between them. The CDR3 sequence is 14 residues long. The CDR3 loop is CASSIRGSNQPQHF. The CDR3 DNA sequence: TGTGCCAGTAGTATTCGAGGGAGCAATCAGCCCCAGCATTTT.

The table lists this clone with a few counts. The chain uses TRBV28 and TRBJ1-1, with D uncertain. Between the trimmed V and J ends, which lost 3 bases and 0 bases, there was a span of 2 bases. The length of the CDR3 is 12 residues. In germline, CDR1 is MDHEN, CDR2 SYDVKM. Here the CDR3 reads CASSFMNTEAFF. In DNA, the CDR3 is TGTGCCAGCAGTTTTATGAACACTGAAGCTTTCTTT.

The CDR3 is CASSFRDYTDTQYF. DNA for the CDR3: TGTGCCAGTAGTTTCCGGGACTACACAGATACGCAGTATTTT. This rearrangement joins TRBV19 to TRBJ2-3; TRBD2 matches at 7 bases. The CDR3 extends over 14 amino acids. CDR1 LNHDA and CDR2 SQIVND come from the germline V gene (reference sequence). The V segment lost 5 bases and the J segment 2 bases; nucleotides outside the gene matches: 4.

The chain joins TRBV6-5 to TRBJ1-1; TRBD1 matches 8 bases. CDR1 and CDR2 from the germline V gene are MNHEY and SVGAGI. V was clipped by 2 bases and J by 3 bases; unmatched bases: 5. CDR3 length: 15 residues. The DNA of the CDR3 is TGTGCCAGCAGTTACCCGGGGACAGGCGACACTGAAGCTTTCTTT. It yields the protein CASSYPGTGDTEAFF.

V is TRBV6-6 and J is TRBJ2-3, with D unresolved. V lost 4 bases to trimming and J lost 0 bases, with 11 bases between them. The CDR3 has 15 residues. Looked up from germline, CDR1 is MNHNY and CDR2 is SVGAGI (reference sequence). CDR3 sequence: CASSSTLRSTDTQYF. The CDR3 nucleotides read TGTGCCAGCAGTTCCACACTACGAAGCACAGATACGCAGTATTTT.

V gene TRBV14 combines with J gene TRBJ2-1; TRBD2 agrees at 11 bases. CDR1 and CDR2 (germline): SGHDN, FVKESK. This CDR3 has 16 amino acids. Trimming cost V 1 base and J 9 bases; bases outside gene matches: 8. CDR3: CASSQVALAGGGEQFF. CDR3 bases: TGTGCCAGCAGCCAAGTTGCGCTAGCGGGAGGTGGTGAGCAGTTCTTC.

V gene TRBV7-9 combines with J gene TRBJ1-2; D is possibly TRBD1 (5 bases). From germline, CDR1 is SEHNR and CDR2 FQNEAQ (reference sequence). With 0 bases removed from V and 2 bases from J, the gap between germline ends came to 10 bases. The CDR3 loop spans 15 amino acids. CDR3 bases: TGTGCCAGCAGCTTAGCAGGGGTGACCAACTATGGCTACACCTTC. This gives the protein CASSLAGVTNYGYTF.

This clone was recorded only once. This chain connects TRBV27 to TRBJ2-7; D gene ambiguous. Trimming took off 10 bases at V and 0 bases at J, with 19 bases between the two ends. The CDR3 length is 15 residues. Germline CDR1 is MNHEY and CDR2 is SMNVEV (reference sequence). The CDR3 DNA reads TGTGCCACCCAAGTCCGGCCTAGGAGCTCCTACGAGCAGTACTTC. This gives the protein CATQVRPRSSYEQYF.

This clone was observed a single time. This rearrangement joins TRBV6-5 to TRBJ1-3; TRBD1 matches 7 bases. Germline V gene data show CDR1 as MNHEY and CDR2 as SVGAGI. Unmatched junction bases numbered 6, after V lost 6 bases and J lost 4 bases. The CDR3 totals 14 residues. CDR3 nucleotides: TGTGCCAGCAGAGAACCGGGACAGGGAAACACCATATATTTT. Protein product: CASREPGQGNTIYF.

The gene calls are TRBV19 and TRBJ2-1, with D perhaps TRBD1 (6 bases). Germline V lookup: CDR1 LNHDA, CDR2 SQIVND (reference sequence). This CDR3 region has 16 residues. With 5 bases removed from V and 0 bases from J, the gap between germline ends came to 14 bases. The CDR3 nucleotides are TGTGCCAGTAGTTCCCCGGGACAAGTCTCCTACAATGAGCAGTTCTTC. The encoded protein is CASSSPGQVSYNEQFF.

J is TRBJ2-4 and V is TRBV5-1, with D tentatively TRBD1 (6 bases). Germline values: CDR1 SGHRS, CDR2 YFSETQ. CDR3 length: 16 amino acids. V lost 0 bases to trimming and J lost 5 bases, with 15 bases between them. CDR3 region: CASSLDPGEYQNIQYF. DNA of the CDR3: TGCGCCAGCAGCTTGGACCCAGGGGAGTACCAAAACATTCAGTACTTC.

To note about this clone: This specimen includes other DNA sequences encoding the same CDR3. V gene TRBV5-4 combines with J gene TRBJ2-3; D may be TRBD2 (6 bases). Germline CDR1 is SGHNT and CDR2 is YYREEE (reference sequence). This CDR3 is 14 amino acids long. V shed 0 bases and J shed 4 bases, with 9 bases lying between them. The CDR3 spells CASSLAGGSDTQYF. CDR3 bases: TGTGCCAGCAGCTTGGCCGGGGGATCAGATACGCAGTATTTT.

The chain recombines TRBV11-1 with TRBJ2-3; 7 bases are a match to TRBD2. The CDR3 contains 14 residues. V was clipped by 7 bases and J by 2 bases; unmatched bases: 6. Germline-derived CDR1 and CDR2 are SGHAT and FQDESV (reference sequence). Written as DNA, the CDR3 is TGTGCCAGCAACATTCGGGGGGTCACAGATACGCAGTATTTT. Its protein product is CASNIRGVTDTQYF. Using reference TRBV11-1 and TRBJ2-3 for the parts outside the CDR3, the full variable domain is EAEVAQSPRYKITEKSQAVAFWCDPISGHATLYWYRQILGQGPELLVQFQDESVVDDSQLPKDRFSAERLKGVDSTLKIQPAELGDSAMYLCASNIRGVTDTQYFGPGTRLTVL.

In its sample, this clone was seen a few times. The chain employs TRBV5-8 and TRBJ2-5; TRBD2 agrees at 7 bases. Trimming removed 1 base from V and 0 bases from J; junction bases left unmatched: 9. CDR1 is SGHTS and CDR2 is YDEGEE in the germline V gene. This CDR3 has 17 amino acids. CDR3 region: CASSLWGGDPYQETQYF. The CDR3 nucleotides read TGTGCCAGCAGCTTGTGGGGGGGGGACCCGTACCAAGAGACCCAGTACTTC.

J is TRBJ1-5 and V is TRBV6-6; no definite D call. The V gene lost 1 base and the J gene lost 5 bases, with 15 bases spanning the gap. CDR3 length: 16 residues. Germline V CDR1 and CDR2: MNHNY, SVGAGI (reference sequence). The CDR3 reads CASSYWASVQDQPQHF. The DNA of the CDR3 is TGTGCCAGCAGTTACTGGGCTTCGGTGCAGGATCAGCCCCAGCATTTT.

Only a few counts were recorded for this clone. The rearrangement joins TRBV18 to TRBJ2-1; D is unresolved. Trimming took 8 bases from V and 0 from J, leaving 11 bases between them. The germline CDR1 and CDR2 sequences are KGHSH and LQKENI. The CDR3 has 14 amino acids. Here the CDR3 reads CASASAYSYNEQFF. The CDR3 DNA follows: TGTGCCAGCGCGAGCGCTTACTCCTACAATGAGCAGTTCTTC. The full variable domain, its missing parts supplied by reference TRBV18 and TRBJ2-1, is NAGVMQNPRHLVRRRGQEARLRCSPMKGHSHVYWYRQLPEEGLKFMVYLQKENIIDESGMPKERFSAEFPKEGPSILRIQQVVRGDSAAYFCASASAYSYNEQFFGPGTRLTVL.

V and J are TRBV7-2 and TRBJ1-6; D remains ambiguous. Germline assignment: CDR1 SGHTA and CDR2 FQGNSA. The CDR3 spans 12 residues. V was shortened by 2 bases and J by 10 bases, with 6 bases between the two germline ends. CDR3 coding DNA: TGTGCCAGCAGCTTATACACCTCACCCCTCCACTTT. It specifies CASSLYTSPLHF.

This chain uses TRBV13 with TRBJ2-3; the match to TRBD1 covers 7 bases. This CDR3 has 15 residues. V shed 1 base, J shed 0 bases, and the junction held 1 base outside the gene matches. Germline-derived CDR1 and CDR2 are PRHDT and FYEKMQ (reference sequence). CDR3 sequence reads: CASSLATGSTDTQYF. The CDR3, as DNA: TGTGCCAGCAGCTTAGCGACAGGGAGCACAGATACGCAGTATTTT.

This clone was observed a few times. The chain couples TRBV11-3 to TRBJ1-2, with 8 bases lining up with TRBD1. The germline V gene has CDR1 SGHNT and CDR2 YENEEA. The J segment lost 7 bases and the V segment lost 5 bases, leaving 9 bases of the junction unmatched. The CDR3 is 14 residues long. DNA for the CDR3: TGTGCCAGCAGCCACGGGGCAGGGGGCAGTGGCTACACCTTC. Encoded protein: CASSHGAGGSGYTF.

V gene TRBV9 combines with J gene TRBJ1-1; D might be TRBD1 (5 bases). CDR1 is SGDLS and CDR2 is YYNGEE in the germline V gene. V dropped 4 bases and J dropped 7 bases, with 17 bases sitting between them. There are 14 residues in the CDR3. The CDR3: CASSRTGTNDEAFF. The DNA of the CDR3 is TGTGCCAGCAGCAGAACCGGGACTAATGATGAAGCTTTCTTT.